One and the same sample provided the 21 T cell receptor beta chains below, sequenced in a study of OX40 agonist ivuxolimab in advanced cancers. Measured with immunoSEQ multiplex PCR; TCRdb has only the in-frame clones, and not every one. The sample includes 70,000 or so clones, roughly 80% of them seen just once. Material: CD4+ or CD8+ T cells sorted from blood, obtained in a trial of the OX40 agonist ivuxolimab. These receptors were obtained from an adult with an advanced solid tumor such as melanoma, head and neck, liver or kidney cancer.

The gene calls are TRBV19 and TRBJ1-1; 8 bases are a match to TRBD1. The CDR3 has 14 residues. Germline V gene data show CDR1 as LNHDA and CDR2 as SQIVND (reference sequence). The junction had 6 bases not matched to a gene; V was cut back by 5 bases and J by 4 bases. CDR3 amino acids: CASSASGGRTEAFF. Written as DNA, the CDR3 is TGTGCCAGTAGTGCGTCAGGGGGCCGCACTGAAGCTTTCTTT.

The CDR3, as DNA: TGTGCCAGCAGAAAGACAGGGTTGAACACTGAAGCTTTCTTT. It yields the protein CASRKTGLNTEAFF. V gene TRBV6-1 combines with J gene TRBJ1-1; 7 bases line up with TRBD1. This CDR3 region has 14 residues. J lost 0 bases, V lost 6 bases, and 4 bases had no gene match. Looked up from germline, CDR1 is MNHNS and CDR2 is SASEGT.

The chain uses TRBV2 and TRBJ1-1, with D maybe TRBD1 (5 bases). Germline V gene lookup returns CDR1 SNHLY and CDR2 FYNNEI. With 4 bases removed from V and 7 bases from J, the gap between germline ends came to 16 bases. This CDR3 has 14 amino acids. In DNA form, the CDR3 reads TGTGCCAGCAGTGGACGTCTGGGGGTCGGTGAAGCTTTCTTT. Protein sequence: CASSGRLGVGEAFF.

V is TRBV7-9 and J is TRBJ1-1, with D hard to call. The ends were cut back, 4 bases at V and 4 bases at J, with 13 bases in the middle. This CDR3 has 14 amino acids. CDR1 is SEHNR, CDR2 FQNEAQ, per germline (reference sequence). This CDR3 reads CASSSGPTSTEAFF. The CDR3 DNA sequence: TGTGCCAGCAGCTCGGGCCCAACGAGCACTGAAGCTTTCTTT.

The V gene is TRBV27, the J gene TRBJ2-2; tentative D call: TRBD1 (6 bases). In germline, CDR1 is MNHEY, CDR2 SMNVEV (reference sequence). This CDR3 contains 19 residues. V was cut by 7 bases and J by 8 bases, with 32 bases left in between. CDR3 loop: CASTRGPPGTISSVGELFF. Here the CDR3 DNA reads TGTGCCAGCACCCGGGGACCTCCCGGGACAATCTCCTCGGTGGGGGAGCTGTTTTTT.

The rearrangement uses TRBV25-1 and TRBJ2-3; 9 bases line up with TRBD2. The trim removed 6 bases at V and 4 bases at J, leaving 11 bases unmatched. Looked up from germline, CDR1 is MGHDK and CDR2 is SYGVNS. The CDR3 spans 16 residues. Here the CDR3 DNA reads TGTGCCAGCAGCATGACCGCTAGCGGGGTTGCAGATACGCAGTATTTT. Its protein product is CASSMTASGVADTQYF.

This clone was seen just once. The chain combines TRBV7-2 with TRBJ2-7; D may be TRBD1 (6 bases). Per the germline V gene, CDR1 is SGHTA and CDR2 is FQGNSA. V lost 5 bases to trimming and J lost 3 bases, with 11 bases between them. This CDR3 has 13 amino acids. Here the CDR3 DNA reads TGTGCCAGCAGCCTACAGGGATACTACGAGCAGTACTTC. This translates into CASSLQGYYEQYF.

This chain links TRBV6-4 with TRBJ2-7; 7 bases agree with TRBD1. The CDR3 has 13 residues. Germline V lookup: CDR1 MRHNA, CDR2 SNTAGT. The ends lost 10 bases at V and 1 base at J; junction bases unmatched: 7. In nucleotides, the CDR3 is TGTGCCACCGGGACAGACGAATCCTACGAGCAGTACTTC. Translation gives CATGTDESYEQYF.

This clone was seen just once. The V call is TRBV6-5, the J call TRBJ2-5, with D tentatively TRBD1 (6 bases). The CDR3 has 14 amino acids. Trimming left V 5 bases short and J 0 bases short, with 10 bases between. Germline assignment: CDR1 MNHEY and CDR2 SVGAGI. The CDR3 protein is CASSQGGNQETQYF. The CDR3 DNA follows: TGTGCCAGCAGTCAAGGGGGAAACCAAGAGACCCAGTACTTC.

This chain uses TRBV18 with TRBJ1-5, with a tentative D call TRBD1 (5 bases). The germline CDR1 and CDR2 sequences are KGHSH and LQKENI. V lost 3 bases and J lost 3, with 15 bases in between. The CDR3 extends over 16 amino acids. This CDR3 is CASSPIQGRDNQPQHF. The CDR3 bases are TGTGCCAGCTCACCCATCCAGGGACGGGACAATCAGCCCCAGCATTTT.

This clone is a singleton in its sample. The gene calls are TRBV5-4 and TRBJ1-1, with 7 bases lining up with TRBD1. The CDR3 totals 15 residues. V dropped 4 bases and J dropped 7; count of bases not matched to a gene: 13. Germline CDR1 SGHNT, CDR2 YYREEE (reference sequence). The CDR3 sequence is CASSAWDRRGVEAFF. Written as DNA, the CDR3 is TGTGCCAGCAGCGCGTGGGACCGCAGGGGGGTTGAAGCTTTCTTT.

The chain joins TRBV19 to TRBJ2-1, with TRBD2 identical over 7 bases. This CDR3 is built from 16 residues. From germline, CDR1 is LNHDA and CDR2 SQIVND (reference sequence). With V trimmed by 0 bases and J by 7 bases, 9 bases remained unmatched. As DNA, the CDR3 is TGTGCCAGTAGTATAGAGAAGGGGAGCGGGATGAATGAGCAGTTCTTC. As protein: CASSIEKGSGMNEQFF.

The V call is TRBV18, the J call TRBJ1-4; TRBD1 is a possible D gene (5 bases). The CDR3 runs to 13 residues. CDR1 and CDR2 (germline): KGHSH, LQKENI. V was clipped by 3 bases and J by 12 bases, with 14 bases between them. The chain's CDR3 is CASSPNNAGELFF. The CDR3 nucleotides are TGTGCCAGCTCACCGAATAATGCGGGGGAACTGTTTTTT.

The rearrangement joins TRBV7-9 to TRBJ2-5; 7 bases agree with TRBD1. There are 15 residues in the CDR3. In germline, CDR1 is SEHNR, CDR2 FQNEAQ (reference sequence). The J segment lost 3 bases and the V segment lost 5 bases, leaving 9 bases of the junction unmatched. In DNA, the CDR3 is TGTGCCAGCAGCCCCCCGGGACAGATCAAAGAGACCCAGTACTTC. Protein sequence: CASSPPGQIKETQYF.

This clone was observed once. CDR3 protein: CASSTRQGYNSPLHF. The CDR3 region has the DNA TGTGCCAGCAGTACCCGACAGGGGTATAATTCACCCCTCCACTTT. This chain links TRBV6-1 with TRBJ1-6; 8 nucleotides line up with TRBD1. Germline V lookup: CDR1 MNHNS, CDR2 SASEGT. Trimming cost V 5 bases and J 4 bases; bases outside gene matches: 4. This CDR3 has 15 amino acids.

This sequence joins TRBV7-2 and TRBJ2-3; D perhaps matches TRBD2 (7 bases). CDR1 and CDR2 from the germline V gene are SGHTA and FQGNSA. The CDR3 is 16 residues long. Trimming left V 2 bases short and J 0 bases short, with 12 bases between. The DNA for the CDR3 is TGTGCCAGCAGCTTACGGGGGGCCCCTAGCACAGATACGCAGTATTTT. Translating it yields CASSLRGAPSTDTQYF.

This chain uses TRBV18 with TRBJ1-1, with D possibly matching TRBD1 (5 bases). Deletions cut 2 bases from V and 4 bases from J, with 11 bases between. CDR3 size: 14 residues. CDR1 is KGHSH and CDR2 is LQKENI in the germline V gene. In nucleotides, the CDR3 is TGTGCCAGCTCACCAGGTCTCCAGGGCACTGAAGCTTTCTTT. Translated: CASSPGLQGTEAFF.

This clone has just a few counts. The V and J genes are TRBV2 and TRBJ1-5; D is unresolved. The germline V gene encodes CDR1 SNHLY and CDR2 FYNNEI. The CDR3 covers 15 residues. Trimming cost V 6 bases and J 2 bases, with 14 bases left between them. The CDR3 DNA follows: TGTGCCAGCAGCAGGCAAAGCGTGGGCAATCAGCCCCAGCATTTT. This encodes CASSRQSVGNQPQHF.

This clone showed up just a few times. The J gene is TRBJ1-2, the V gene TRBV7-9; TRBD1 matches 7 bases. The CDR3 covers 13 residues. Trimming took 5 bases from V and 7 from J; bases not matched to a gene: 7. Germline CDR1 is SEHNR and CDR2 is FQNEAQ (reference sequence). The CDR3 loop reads CASSQPGQLGYTF. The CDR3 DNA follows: TGTGCCAGCAGCCAACCGGGACAGCTTGGCTACACCTTC. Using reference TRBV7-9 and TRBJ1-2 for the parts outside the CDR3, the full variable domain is DTGVSQNPRHKITKRGQNVTFRCDPISEHNRLYWYRQTLGQGPEFLTYFQNEAQLEKSRLLSDRFSAERPKGSFSTLEIQRTEQGDSAMYLCASSQPGQLGYTFGSGTRLTVV.

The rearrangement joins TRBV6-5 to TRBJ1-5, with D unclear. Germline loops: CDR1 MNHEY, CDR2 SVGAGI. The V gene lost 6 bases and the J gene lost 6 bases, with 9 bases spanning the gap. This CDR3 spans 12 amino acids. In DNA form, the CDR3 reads TGTGCCAGCAGGAAGGCAGGTCAGCCCCAGCATTTT. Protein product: CASRKAGQPQHF.

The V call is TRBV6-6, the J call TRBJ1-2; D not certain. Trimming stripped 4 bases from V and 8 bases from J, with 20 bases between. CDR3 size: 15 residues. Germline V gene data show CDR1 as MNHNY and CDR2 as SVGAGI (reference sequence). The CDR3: CASSSSSQGPVGYTF. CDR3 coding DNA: TGTGCCAGCAGTTCTTCATCCCAAGGTCCTGTGGGCTACACCTTC.